Listed below are T cell receptor beta chains from one sample, sequenced in a study of blood T cell repertoires in COVID-19. Clones were sequenced by immunoSEQ multiplex PCR, and TCRdb holds only the in-frame ones, with some missing. The sample holds fewer than 500,000 clones, 70% to 90% seen once. Sequenced input: PBMCs or T cells enriched from blood (not recorded which). Receptors originate from a man aged 25 to 45 who had recovered from COVID-19. The CDR3 runs from the conserved cysteine through the conserved F or W. The order of the fields is J gene, D gene, clone size, CDR3 length, V gene, CDR3 protein, CDR3 DNA. A D gene is named only where the DNA matches it firmly. Size values are once, few and many counts, or a class for expanded clones, and some rows have none.

j_gene: TRBJ1-5
d_gene: TRBD1
abundance: once
len: 14
v_gene: TRBV19
CDR3aa: CASSTTGGNQPQHF
CDR3nt: TGTGCCAGTAGTACGACAGGGGGCAATCAGCCCCAGCATTTT

j_gene: TRBJ1-5
d_gene: .
abundance: few
len: 15
v_gene: TRBV6-1
CDR3aa: CASSEIGEGGQPQHF
CDR3nt: TGTGCCAGCAGTGAAATTGGGGAGGGAGGTCAGCCCCAGCATTTT

j_gene: TRBJ1-2
d_gene: .
abundance: .
len: 10
v_gene: TRBV6-5
CDR3aa: CATGNGGYTF
CDR3nt: TGTGCCACGGGGAACGGTGGCTACACCTTC

j_gene: TRBJ2-2
d_gene: TRBD1
abundance: .
len: 16
v_gene: TRBV18
CDR3aa: CASSPPGTGAAGELFF
CDR3nt: TGTGCCAGCTCACCTCCCGGGACAGGGGCGGCCGGGGAGCTGTTTTTT

j_gene: TRBJ1-3
d_gene: .
abundance: .
len: 15
v_gene: TRBV18
CDR3aa: CASSAGIHSGNTIYF
CDR3nt: TGTGCCAGCTCAGCGGGGATTCACTCTGGAAACACCATATATTTT

j_gene: TRBJ2-3
d_gene: .
abundance: .
len: 13
v_gene: TRBV29-1
CDR3aa: CSVGERYTDTQYF
CDR3nt: TGCAGCGTCGGGGAACGATACACAGATACGCAGTATTTT

j_gene: TRBJ1-1
d_gene: TRBD1
abundance: .
len: 15
v_gene: TRBV19
CDR3aa: CASRFTGTVNTEAFF
CDR3nt: TGTGCCAGCCGGTTTACCGGGACAGTGAACACTGAAGCTTTCTTT

j_gene: TRBJ1-4
d_gene: TRBD1
abundance: .
len: 13
v_gene: TRBV15
CDR3aa: CATSADRVGKLFF
CDR3nt: TGTGCCACCAGCGCCGACAGGGTCGGGAAACTGTTTTTT

j_gene: TRBJ1-5
d_gene: TRBD1
abundance: .
len: 13
v_gene: TRBV10-1
CDR3aa: CAIAGTGVQPQHF
CDR3nt: TGCGCCATTGCCGGGACAGGGGTCCAGCCCCAGCATTTT

j_gene: TRBJ2-7
d_gene: .
abundance: .
len: 13
v_gene: TRBV18
CDR3aa: CASSPGQSYEQYF
CDR3nt: TGTGCCAGCTCACCGGGACAATCCTACGAGCAGTACTTC

j_gene: TRBJ2-4
d_gene: TRBD2
abundance: .
len: 16
v_gene: TRBV4-1
CDR3aa: CASSQGRAGSKNIQYF
CDR3nt: TGCGCCAGCAGCCAGGGGAGGGCAGGGTCCAAAAACATTCAGTACTTC

j_gene: TRBJ1-2
d_gene: .
abundance: .
len: 15
v_gene: TRBV7-3
CDR3aa: CASSLGGEGGNGYTF
CDR3nt: TGTGCCAGCAGCCTTGGGGGCGAAGGAGGAAATGGCTACACCTTC

j_gene: TRBJ2-7
d_gene: TRBD2
abundance: few
len: 16
v_gene: TRBV5-1
CDR3aa: CASSLAYGGGSSEQYF
CDR3nt: TGCGCCAGCAGCTTGGCCTACGGGGGAGGGAGTAGCGAGCAGTACTTC

j_gene: TRBJ1-5
d_gene: .
abundance: .
len: 15
v_gene: TRBV3-1/TRBV3-2
CDR3aa: CASSQDTTTNQPQHF
CDR3nt: TGTGCCAGCAGCCAAGATACGACTACCAATCAGCCCCAGCATTTT

j_gene: TRBJ1-1
d_gene: .
abundance: .
len: 14
v_gene: TRBV7-9
CDR3aa: CASRKGHPNTEAFF
CDR3nt: TGTGCCAGCAGGAAGGGACACCCGAACACTGAAGCTTTCTTT

j_gene: TRBJ2-7
d_gene: TRBD2
abundance: .
len: 14
v_gene: TRBV6-5
CDR3aa: CASGLTSGETEQYF
CDR3nt: TGTGCCAGCGGCCTGACTAGCGGGGAAACCGAGCAGTACTTC

j_gene: TRBJ1-1
d_gene: TRBD1
abundance: .
len: 13
v_gene: TRBV19
CDR3aa: CASSNRGNTEAFF
CDR3nt: TGTGCCAGTTCGAACAGGGGGAACACTGAAGCTTTCTTT

j_gene: TRBJ1-5
d_gene: .
abundance: few
len: 14
v_gene: TRBV11-2
CDR3aa: CASSLFGSNQPQHF
CDR3nt: TGTGCCAGCAGCTTATTCGGTAGCAATCAGCCCCAGCATTTT

j_gene: TRBJ2-7
d_gene: TRBD1
abundance: .
len: 13
v_gene: TRBV29-1
CDR3aa: CSVEGTGGYEQYF
CDR3nt: TGCAGCGTTGAAGGGACAGGGGGCTACGAGCAGTACTTC

j_gene: TRBJ2-1
d_gene: TRBD2
abundance: once
len: 19
v_gene: TRBV7-6
CDR3aa: CASSLPTSGGASSYNEQFF
CDR3nt: TGTGCCAGCAGCTTACCGACTAGCGGGGGGGCGAGCTCCTACAATGAGCAGTTCTTC

j_gene: TRBJ2-7
d_gene: TRBD1
abundance: .
len: 14
v_gene: TRBV27
CDR3aa: CASCLAGGWDEQYF
CDR3nt: TGTGCCAGCTGCTTAGCAGGGGGCTGGGACGAGCAGTACTTC

j_gene: TRBJ2-1
d_gene: TRBD2
abundance: .
len: 17
v_gene: TRBV14
CDR3aa: CASSQDVTSGGHNEQFF
CDR3nt: TGTGCCAGCAGCCAAGACGTTACTAGCGGGGGGCACAATGAGCAGTTCTTC

j_gene: TRBJ1-2
d_gene: TRBD1
abundance: .
len: 12
v_gene: TRBV6-5
CDR3aa: CASRNRDSLRAF
CDR3nt: TGTGCCAGCAGAAACCGGGACAGTCTTAGGGCCTTC

j_gene: TRBJ1-4
d_gene: TRBD1
abundance: .
len: 15
v_gene: TRBV2
CDR3aa: CASSLDREANEKLFF
CDR3nt: TGTGCCAGCAGTTTGGACAGGGAGGCTAATGAAAAACTGTTTTTT

j_gene: TRBJ2-1
d_gene: .
abundance: .
len: 14
v_gene: TRBV5-1
CDR3aa: CASSSLSVYNEQFF
CDR3nt: TGCGCCAGCAGCTCTTTATCGGTGTACAATGAGCAGTTCTTC

j_gene: TRBJ2-3
d_gene: .
abundance: .
len: 15
v_gene: TRBV19
CDR3aa: CASSSSGANTDTQYF
CDR3nt: TGTGCCAGTAGCTCCAGCGGCGCGAACACAGATACGCAGTATTTT

j_gene: TRBJ2-1
d_gene: TRBD2
abundance: .
len: 18
v_gene: TRBV20-1
CDR3aa: CSASEPSGGAVPYNEQFF
CDR3nt: TGCAGTGCTAGTGAGCCTAGCGGGGGGGCTGTTCCCTACAATGAGCAGTTCTTC

j_gene: TRBJ1-2
d_gene: .
abundance: .
len: 13
v_gene: TRBV30
CDR3aa: CAWSSQGGYGYTF
CDR3nt: TGTGCCTGGAGTTCCCAAGGGGGCTATGGCTACACCTTC

j_gene: TRBJ2-2
d_gene: TRBD2
abundance: .
len: 16
v_gene: TRBV9
CDR3aa: CASSVQAGVVPGELFF
CDR3nt: TGTGCCAGCAGCGTCCAAGCGGGGGTCGTCCCCGGGGAGCTGTTTTTT

j_gene: TRBJ1-2
d_gene: .
abundance: once
len: 13
v_gene: TRBV6-4
CDR3aa: CASSRDGVGGYTF
CDR3nt: TGTGCCAGCAGTCGAGACGGGGTGGGTGGCTACACCTTC

j_gene: TRBJ1-1
d_gene: TRBD1
abundance: .
len: 14
v_gene: TRBV29-1
CDR3aa: CSVQGQEVNTEAFF
CDR3nt: TGCAGCGTGCAGGGACAGGAGGTGAACACTGAAGCTTTCTTT

j_gene: TRBJ1-4
d_gene: TRBD1
abundance: .
len: 15
v_gene: TRBV10-1
CDR3aa: CASSQRQGRNEKLFF
CDR3nt: TGCGCCAGCAGCCAACGACAGGGGCGGAATGAAAAACTGTTTTTT

j_gene: TRBJ2-7
d_gene: .
abundance: .
len: 14
v_gene: TRBV7-9
CDR3aa: CASSLFNSHYEQYF
CDR3nt: TGTGCCAGCAGCTTATTTAACAGCCACTACGAGCAGTACTTC

j_gene: TRBJ2-1
d_gene: TRBD1
abundance: .
len: 14
v_gene: TRBV19
CDR3aa: CASMRGRNYNEQFF
CDR3nt: TGTGCCAGTATGAGGGGGCGAAACTACAATGAGCAGTTCTTC

j_gene: TRBJ1-1
d_gene: .
abundance: .
len: 16
v_gene: TRBV10-2
CDR3aa: CASSESLQGWGTEAFF
CDR3nt: TGCGCCAGCAGTGAGTCCCTACAGGGTTGGGGCACTGAAGCTTTCTTT

j_gene: TRBJ2-7
d_gene: TRBD1
abundance: .
len: 14
v_gene: TRBV7-2
CDR3aa: CASSSTGGLYEQYF
CDR3nt: TGTGCCAGCAGCTCGACAGGGGGACTCTACGAGCAGTACTTC

j_gene: TRBJ2-5
d_gene: .
abundance: .
len: 13
v_gene: TRBV2
CDR3aa: CASSGGDQETQYF
CDR3nt: TGTGCCAGCAGTGGCGGGGATCAAGAGACCCAGTACTTC

j_gene: TRBJ1-2
d_gene: .
abundance: once
len: 12
v_gene: TRBV6-5
CDR3aa: CASSYSEDGYTF
CDR3nt: TGTGCCAGCAGTTACTCGGAGGATGGCTACACCTTC

j_gene: TRBJ2-7
d_gene: .
abundance: .
len: 15
v_gene: TRBV10-3
CDR3aa: CAISEMGAPDYEQYF
CDR3nt: TGTGCCATCAGTGAGATGGGGGCACCAGACTACGAGCAGTACTTC

j_gene: TRBJ2-3
d_gene: .
abundance: .
len: 15
v_gene: TRBV6-5
CDR3aa: CASRSHWASTDTQYF
CDR3nt: TGTGCCAGCAGGTCACATTGGGCTAGCACAGATACGCAGTATTTT

j_gene: TRBJ2-7
d_gene: .
abundance: .
len: 17
v_gene: TRBV13
CDR3aa: CASSLGRSGTVSYEQYF
CDR3nt: TGTGCCAGCAGCTTAGGCCGATCCGGGACTGTCTCCTACGAGCAGTACTTC

j_gene: TRBJ1-4
d_gene: .
abundance: .
len: 15
v_gene: TRBV7-9
CDR3aa: CASSLEWQIDEKLFF
CDR3nt: TGTGCCAGCAGCTTAGAATGGCAAATCGATGAAAAACTGTTTTTT

j_gene: TRBJ2-3
d_gene: TRBD2
abundance: once
len: 17
v_gene: TRBV7-8
CDR3aa: CASSPPGLAGGTDTQYF
CDR3nt: TGTGCCAGCAGCCCGCCGGGACTAGCGGGGGGCACAGATACGCAGTATTTT

j_gene: TRBJ1-2
d_gene: TRBD1
abundance: .
len: 15
v_gene: TRBV4-2
CDR3aa: CASSPSTGEFYGYTF
CDR3nt: TGTGCCAGCAGCCCGTCGACAGGGGAATTCTATGGCTACACCTTC

j_gene: TRBJ2-2
d_gene: .
abundance: .
len: 14
v_gene: TRBV19
CDR3aa: CASRGGANTGELFF
CDR3nt: TGTGCCAGTAGAGGCGGTGCGAACACCGGGGAGCTGTTTTTT

j_gene: TRBJ1-6
d_gene: .
abundance: .
len: 15
v_gene: TRBV6-5
CDR3aa: CASKRPMAGDSPLHF
CDR3nt: TGTGCCAGCAAAAGACCTATGGCAGGCGATTCACCCCTCCACTTT

j_gene: TRBJ1-5
d_gene: .
abundance: .
len: 15
v_gene: TRBV12-5
CDR3aa: CASEAGYLSNQPQHF
CDR3nt: TGTGCTAGTGAAGCAGGGTACTTGAGCAATCAGCCCCAGCATTTT

j_gene: TRBJ2-7
d_gene: TRBD1
abundance: once
len: 13
v_gene: TRBV12-3/TRBV12-4
CDR3aa: CASSRDRGNEQYF
CDR3nt: TGTGCCAGCAGTCGGGACAGGGGGAACGAGCAGTACTTC

j_gene: TRBJ1-6
d_gene: TRBD1
abundance: .
len: 15
v_gene: TRBV18
CDR3aa: CASSPSQGAGSPLHF
CDR3nt: TGTGCCAGCTCACCAAGCCAGGGGGCTGGTTCACCCCTCCACTTT

j_gene: TRBJ1-5
d_gene: TRBD1
abundance: .
len: 17
v_gene: TRBV6-2/TRBV6-3
CDR3aa: CASSSRPTGARNQPQHF
CDR3nt: TGTGCCAGCAGTTCAAGACCGACAGGGGCGAGGAATCAGCCCCAGCATTTT

j_gene: TRBJ1-2
d_gene: TRBD1
abundance: .
len: 16
v_gene: TRBV5-1
CDR3aa: CASSLARAGGPYGYTF
CDR3nt: TGCGCCAGCAGCTTGGCCCGGGCAGGGGGGCCCTATGGCTACACCTTC

j_gene: TRBJ1-3
d_gene: TRBD1
abundance: once
len: 17
v_gene: TRBV4-1
CDR3aa: CASSQEGTGDSGNTIYF
CDR3nt: TGCGCCAGCAGCCAAGAGGGGACAGGTGACTCTGGAAACACCATATATTTT

j_gene: TRBJ2-7
d_gene: TRBD1
abundance: .
len: 14
v_gene: TRBV6-5
CDR3aa: CASIARTGEYEQYF
CDR3nt: TGTGCCAGCATCGCACGGACAGGGGAATACGAGCAGTACTTC

j_gene: TRBJ2-7
d_gene: .
abundance: .
len: 15
v_gene: TRBV3-1/TRBV3-2
CDR3aa: CASSQGAGVNYEQYF
CDR3nt: TGTGCCAGCAGCCAGGGGGCGGGTGTCAATTACGAGCAGTACTTC

j_gene: TRBJ1-1
d_gene: .
abundance: few
len: 13
v_gene: TRBV25-1
CDR3aa: CASSEGRNTEAFF
CDR3nt: TGTGCCAGCAGTGAAGGGCGGAACACTGAAGCTTTCTTT

j_gene: TRBJ2-7
d_gene: .
abundance: few
len: 13
v_gene: TRBV10-1
CDR3aa: CASSVGGADEQYF
CDR3nt: TGCGCCAGCAGTGTGGGGGGGGCGGACGAGCAGTACTTC

j_gene: TRBJ2-4
d_gene: TRBD1
abundance: .
len: 14
v_gene: TRBV20-1
CDR3aa: CSASDIQGAHIQYF
CDR3nt: TGCAGTGCTAGTGACATACAGGGGGCCCACATTCAGTACTTC

j_gene: TRBJ1-1
d_gene: .
abundance: .
len: 13
v_gene: TRBV9
CDR3aa: CASSEGFGSEAFF
CDR3nt: TGTGCCAGCAGCGAGGGGTTCGGATCTGAAGCTTTCTTT

j_gene: TRBJ1-2
d_gene: TRBD1
abundance: .
len: 15
v_gene: TRBV7-9
CDR3aa: CASSPRTGGGDGYTF
CDR3nt: TGTGCCAGCAGCCCCCGGACAGGGGGCGGTGATGGCTACACCTTC